Following are 23 T cell receptor beta chains from one sample sequenced in a study of patients and donors after allogeneic stem cell transplantation. TCRdb reanalysed the RT-PCR reads using MiXCR and keeps one entry per CDR3 protein. Among approximately 150,000 distinct CDR3 sequences, about 30% were seen once, and the ten largest hold approximately 3%. The sequenced material came from blood, either unsorted or a sorted T cell fraction (not recorded which). Source of these receptors: a human donor who was either an allogeneic HSCT recipient or a stem cell or donor lymphocyte infusion donor (not recorded which). It is not recorded whose cells these are; they may come from a transplant donor.

This chain links TRBV29-1 with TRBJ2-1; TRBD2 matches at 9 bases. This CDR3 is built from 15 residues. Germline CDR1 is SQVTM and CDR2 is ANQGSEA. The V segment lost 3 bases and the J segment 10 bases; nucleotides outside the gene matches: 13. The CDR3 DNA reads as TGCAGCGTTGATCCCTTTGGCGGGAGGGCCAGAGAGCAGTTCTTC. Translation gives CSVDPFGGRAREQFF.

V usage is TRBV27 and J usage is TRBJ2-2; 8 nucleotides line up with TRBD1. CDR3 length: 14 residues. The germline V gene encodes CDR1 MNHEY and CDR2 SMNVEV (reference sequence). Losses at the gene ends were 7 bases for V and 3 bases for J; bases not matched to a gene: 4. The CDR3 loop is CASNLQGDTGELFF. Here the CDR3 DNA reads TGTGCCAGCAACTTACAGGGGGACACCGGGGAGCTGTTTTTT.

This clonotype has only a few counts. The rearrangement joins TRBV12-3 or TRBV12-4 to TRBJ1-2; D is unresolved. The CDR3 sequence is 12 residues long. The V gene lost 5 bases and the J gene lost 7 bases, with 11 bases spanning the gap. This chain's CDR3 is CASSPIGVGYTF. In nucleotides, the CDR3 is TGTGCCAGCAGTCCCATTGGGGTTGGCTACACCTTC.

V is TRBV5-5 and J is TRBJ2-7; D call uncertain. The CDR3 contains 15 residues. V was shortened by 0 bases and J by 2 bases, with 12 bases between the two germline ends. Per germline, CDR1 SGHKS and CDR2 YYEKEE (reference sequence). The CDR3 reads CASSLAGLPTYEQYF. The CDR3 DNA reads as TGTGCCAGCAGCTTGGCGGGCTTGCCAACCTACGAGCAGTACTTC.

This clonotype was seen a few times. The chain recombines TRBV29-1 with TRBJ2-7; no clear D gene. Germline CDR1 and CDR2: SQVTM and ANQGSEA. V was pared by 2 bases and J by 1 base, with 12 bases between. This CDR3 has 14 amino acids. The CDR3 nucleotides are TGCAGCGTTGAATGGCAGTGGCCGTCCTACGAGCAGTACTTC. It codes for CSVEWQWPSYEQYF.

This clonotype came up a few times. The chain recombines TRBV6-5 with TRBJ1-6; a weak D match, TRBD1 (6 bases). Trimming left V 0 bases short and J 8 bases short, with 11 bases between. This CDR3 is 15 amino acids long. The germline V gene encodes CDR1 MNHEY and CDR2 SVGAGI. CDR3 residues: CASSYSAAGDSPLHF. The CDR3 DNA reads as TGTGCCAGCAGTTACTCTGCGGCAGGGGATTCACCCCTCCACTTT.

The chain is built from TRBV10-3 and TRBJ1-5, with a tentative D call TRBD1 (6 bases). The V end was cut by 6 bases, the J end by 6 bases, with 18 bases between. The CDR3 spans 15 residues. In germline, CDR1 is ENHRY, CDR2 SYGVKD. For the CDR3, the DNA is TGTGCCATCAGCTCCTTAGGGGGTGGCGGTCAGCCCCAGCATTTT. This translates into CAISSLGGGGQPQHF.

This clonotype occurred a few times. The rearrangement links TRBV12-3 or TRBV12-4 to TRBJ1-6; D remains ambiguous. Trimming pared 6 bases from V and 9 bases from J, leaving 9 bases between. The CDR3 loop spans 12 amino acids. This chain's CDR3 is CASSYSPSPLHF. The CDR3 region has the DNA TGTGCCAGCAGCTATTCTCCTTCACCCCTCCACTTT.

This clonotype was detected ten times or more. The CDR3 reads CASSRVGTEAFF. CDR3 nucleotides: TGTGCCAGCAGCCGAGTGGGAACTGAAGCTTTCTTT. J is TRBJ1-1 and V is TRBV3-1, with D uncertain. Germline V gene lookup returns CDR1 LGHDT and CDR2 YNNKEL (reference sequence). The CDR3 consists of 12 residues. Trimming cost V 4 bases and J 5 bases, with 8 bases left between them.

The rearrangement uses TRBV24-1 and TRBJ2-1; no clear D gene. Germline CDR1 reads KGHDR; CDR2 reads SFDVKD. The ends were cut back, 4 bases at V and 1 base at J, with 4 bases in the middle. This CDR3 region has 13 residues. CDR3 sequence: CATSEVSYNEQFF. The CDR3 DNA sequence: TGTGCCACCAGTGAAGTGTCCTACAATGAGCAGTTCTTC.

This clonotype was observed at least ten times. CDR3 sequence: CASGQESSYNSPLHF. CDR3 coding DNA: TGCGCCAGCGGACAGGAGAGCTCCTATAATTCACCCCTCCACTTT. J is TRBJ1-6 and V is TRBV5-1, with 7 bases that match TRBD1. The CDR3 totals 15 residues. V shed 7 bases, J shed 0 bases, and the junction held 4 bases outside the gene matches. The germline gives CDR1 SGHRS, CDR2 YFSETQ.

In its sample, this clonotype was seen many times. This chain links TRBV29-1 with TRBJ1-4; the D gene is possibly TRBD1 (5 bases). The CDR3 loop spans 16 amino acids. Trimming cost V 7 bases and J 0 bases, with 18 bases left between them. The germline CDR1 and CDR2 sequences are SQVTM and ANQGSEA. CDR3 nucleotides: TGCAGCGCGGGCACGGGACTGGGGACAACTAATGAAAAACTGTTTTTT. Protein product: CSAGTGLGTTNEKLFF.

This clonotype occurred a few times. The chain has TRBV28 and TRBJ1-3; D is unclear. This CDR3 contains 14 residues. Germline V gene lookup returns CDR1 MDHEN and CDR2 SYDVKM. Trimming took off 5 bases at V and 7 bases at J, with 15 bases between the two ends. The CDR3 DNA follows: TGTGCCAGCAGTGTTATTCAGAGGCGGAACACCATATATTTT. Encoded protein: CASSVIQRRNTIYF. The entire variable domain, with the rest obtained from reference TRBV28 and TRBJ1-3, is as follows: DVKVTQSSRYLVKRTGEKVFLECVQDMDHENMFWYRQDPGLGLRLIYFSYDVKMKEKGDIPEGYSVSREKKERFSLILESASTNQTSMYLCASSVIQRRNTIYFGEGSWLTVV.

This clonotype came up many times. The chain links TRBV30 to TRBJ1-5; D is uncertain. Germline V lookup: CDR1 GTSNPN, CDR2 SVGIG (reference sequence). V was trimmed by 2 bases and J by 1 base, leaving 6 bases between them. This CDR3 region has 13 residues. CDR3 sequence (DNA): TGTGCCTGGAGTAGTTTAAGCAATCAGCCCCAGCATTTT. Protein product: CAWSSLSNQPQHF.

The count of this clonotype is one. J is TRBJ2-7 and V is TRBV24-1; D is possibly TRBD1 (5 bases). The V gene's germline CDR1 is KGHDR and CDR2 SFDVKD. CDR3 length: 15 amino acids. Trimming cost V 4 bases and J 5 bases, with 17 bases left between them. CDR3 coding DNA: TGTGCCACCAGTGACCCCTTGACAGAAAGCGACGAGCAGTACTTC. Amino acids: CATSDPLTESDEQYF.

This clonotype was picked up a small number of times. The rearrangement joins TRBV12-3 or TRBV12-4 to TRBJ1-1; weak D call: TRBD1 (6 bases). V lost 6 bases to trimming and J lost 2 bases, with 10 bases between them. The CDR3 length is 13 residues. The CDR3 DNA is TGTGCCAGCAGATACAGGGACAACACTGAAGCTTTCTTT. It codes for CASRYRDNTEAFF.

This clonotype was detected a few times. The chain joins TRBV29-1 to TRBJ2-4, with 8 nucleotides matching TRBD1. CDR1 is SQVTM, CDR2 ANQGSEA, per germline. The J segment lost 12 bases and the V segment lost 6 bases, leaving 16 bases of the junction unmatched. This CDR3 has 14 amino acids. CDR3: CSVAQGALIRYQYF. The CDR3 DNA reads as TGCAGCGTAGCGCAGGGGGCCCTGATTCGGTATCAGTACTTC.

This clonotype occurred once. V and J are TRBV27 and TRBJ2-1; the match to TRBD2 covers 7 bases. Germline CDR1 reads MNHEY; CDR2 reads SMNVEV (reference sequence). The CDR3 runs 15 residues. V trimming: 4 bases; J trimming: 6 bases; junction bases outside the gene matches: 9. CDR3: CASSSGGSGSNEQFF. The CDR3 DNA reads as TGTGCCAGCAGTTCTGGCGGGAGTGGGAGCAATGAGCAGTTCTTC.

This clonotype was picked up many times. The genes are TRBV7-2 and TRBJ1-1; weak D call: TRBD1 (5 bases). The CDR3 has 13 residues. Germline lookup yields CDR1 SGHTA and CDR2 FQGNSA. The V and J ends lost 5 bases and 5 bases respectively, with 12 bases between them. This CDR3 is CASSPQRGTEAFF. The DNA of the CDR3 is TGTGCCAGCAGCCCACAAAGGGGAACTGAAGCTTTCTTT.

This clonotype showed up just a few times. The chain uses TRBV7-9 and TRBJ1-1, with D unclear. The CDR3 is 15 residues long. The germline V gene encodes CDR1 SEHNR and CDR2 FQNEAQ (reference sequence). The V gene lost 5 bases and the J gene lost 5 bases, with 18 bases spanning the gap. This chain's CDR3 is CASSHTEGRATEAFF. As DNA, the CDR3 is TGTGCCAGCAGCCACACGGAGGGTAGGGCTACTGAAGCTTTCTTT.

Here the CDR3 reads CASYTGEPSSYEQYF. CDR3 DNA: TGTGCCAGCTACACAGGGGAACCAAGCTCCTACGAGCAGTACTTC. The chain has TRBV6-6 and TRBJ2-7; 7 positions agree with TRBD1. J gave up 0 bases and V 8 bases, and 10 bases lay outside the gene matches. Germline V gene sequence: CDR1 MNHNY, CDR2 SVGAGI (reference sequence). This CDR3 is built from 15 residues.

This clonotype was seen more than once but under ten times. The rearrangement links TRBV6-2 or TRBV6-3 to TRBJ2-7; D not resolved. The CDR3 sequence is 15 residues long. In germline, CDR1 is MNHEY, CDR2 SVGEGT. V lost 2 bases to trimming and J lost 5 bases, with 16 bases between them. The CDR3 region is CASSYVETARHEQYF. The CDR3 bases are TGTGCCAGCAGTTACGTGGAGACGGCGCGCCACGAGCAGTACTTC.

The V gene is TRBV10-3, the J gene TRBJ2-3; D is unclear. V gave up 0 bases and J gave up 0 bases, with 4 bases separating them. Germline CDR1 and CDR2: ENHRY and SYGVKD. This CDR3 is built from 14 residues. The CDR3 region has the DNA TGTGCCATCAGTGAGTCGACTAGCACAGATACGCAGTATTTT. Residues: CAISESTSTDTQYF.